These 19 T cell receptor beta chains originate from one sample sequenced in a study of T cells after yellow fever vaccination. Each CDR3 protein is one row after TCRdb ran MiXCR on the 5' RACE reads. The sample has 150,000 to 200,000 distinct CDR3 sequences, approximately 10% seen once. The input for sequencing was CD8+ T cells sorted from PBMCs, taken 45 days after the yellow fever booster vaccination. Receptors originate from a man between 18 and 35 years old who received the YFV17D yellow fever vaccine.

This clonotype was seen a handful of times. The V and J genes are TRBV27 and TRBJ2-5; TRBD2 matches at 10 bases. The CDR3 runs to 14 residues. After removal of 6 bases from V and 5 bases from J, the junction contained 6 bases not matched to a gene. Germline V gene data show CDR1 as MNHEY and CDR2 as SMNVEV (reference sequence). The CDR3 region is CASSERGGAETQYF. The CDR3 coding sequence is TGTGCCAGCAGCGAGCGGGGGGGCGCGGAGACCCAGTACTTC.

The chain carries TRBV7-2 and TRBJ2-5; D not resolved. The V gene's germline CDR1 is SGHTA and CDR2 FQGNSA. This CDR3 contains 15 residues. Trimming stripped 0 bases from V and 0 bases from J, with 8 bases between. The CDR3 here is CASSLAGTYQETQYF. CDR3 in DNA: TGTGCCAGCAGCTTAGCTGGAACCTACCAAGAGACCCAGTACTTC.

The genes are TRBV5-4 and TRBJ2-7; D uncertain. Per the germline V gene, CDR1 is SGHNT and CDR2 is YYREEE (reference sequence). V was trimmed by 2 bases and J by 0 bases, leaving 6 bases between them. The CDR3 totals 13 residues. In DNA form, the CDR3 reads TGTGCCAGCAGCTTTGCAGTCTCCTACGAGCAGTACTTC. Protein sequence: CASSFAVSYEQYF.

This clonotype came up many times. V gene TRBV28 combines with J gene TRBJ2-7; a weak D match, TRBD1 (6 bases). Germline V gene sequence: CDR1 MDHEN, CDR2 SYDVKM. Trimming took off 6 bases at V and 3 bases at J, with 15 bases between the two ends. This CDR3 is built from 14 residues. The chain's CDR3 is CASSDGQRYYEQYV. The CDR3 coding sequence is TGTGCCAGCAGCGATGGACAGAGATACTACGAGCAGTACGTC.

This clonotype was detected once. The rearrangement uses TRBV7-9 and TRBJ2-7; perhaps TRBD1 as D (5 bases). The CDR3 length is 13 residues. V lost 8 bases and J 6 bases, leaving 17 bases between the germline ends. Germline CDR1 reads SEHNR; CDR2 reads FQNEAQ (reference sequence). DNA of the CDR3: TGTGCCAGCGGGGCTGCCCCTTCGGGCGAGCAGTACTTC. Translation: CASGAAPSGEQYF.

J is TRBJ2-1 and V is TRBV6-5; TRBD2 aligns across 11 bases. The CDR3 extends over 18 amino acids. V gave up 0 bases and J gave up 1 base; unmatched junction bases: 5. Germline-derived CDR1 and CDR2 are MNHEY and SVGAGI. The CDR3 DNA sequence: TGTGCCAGCAGTTACTCTAGCGGGGGGGCCGAGTCCTACAATGAGCAGTTCTTC. This translates into CASSYSSGGAESYNEQFF.

The table lists this clonotype with a few counts. The V call is TRBV20-1, the J call TRBJ2-7, with D unresolved. This CDR3 is 15 amino acids long. Trimming removed 5 bases at V and 3 bases at J, with 20 bases between. Germline CDR1 reads DFQATT; CDR2 reads SNEGSKA (reference sequence). The CDR3 is CSASDETNNYYEQYF. The CDR3 coding sequence is TGCAGTGCTTCTGACGAGACGAATAACTACTACGAGCAGTACTTC.

V and J are TRBV27 and TRBJ1-2; 8 bases align to TRBD1. CDR1 is MNHEY, CDR2 SMNVEV, per germline (reference sequence). CDR3 length: 15 residues. V lost 6 bases, J lost 4 bases, and 10 bases stayed unmatched. In nucleotides, the CDR3 is TGTGCCAGCAGCCCAGGACAGGGTGTATCCTATGGCTACACCTTC. It codes for CASSPGQGVSYGYTF.

CDR3 nucleotides: TGCGCCAGCAGCTTCTTGCAAGCCCAAGAGACCCAGTACTTC. Its protein is CASSFLQAQETQYF. The chain is built from TRBV5-1 and TRBJ2-5; no clear D. The V end lost 2 bases, the J end lost 1 base, and 9 bases lay between the germline ends. The length of the CDR3 is 14 residues. Germline V gene sequence: CDR1 SGHRS, CDR2 YFSETQ. Looking up the rest from reference TRBV5-1 and TRBJ2-5 gives the full variable domain: KAGVTQTPRYLIKTRGQQVTLSCSPISGHRSVSWYQQTPGQGLQFLFEYFSETQRNKGNFPGRFSGRQFSNSRSEMNVSTLELGDSALYLCASSFLQAQETQYFGPGTRLLVL.

This clonotype was counted a few times. The gene calls are TRBV4-3 and TRBJ1-1; D is uncertain. V gave up 0 bases and J gave up 1 base, with 15 bases separating them. The length of the CDR3 is 17 residues. In germline, CDR1 is LGHNA, CDR2 YSLEER. CDR3 nucleotides: TGCGCCAGCAGCCAAGACTCCTTCCGGGATAGGAACACTGAAGCTTTCTTT. Translated: CASSQDSFRDRNTEAFF.

This clonotype was detected a few times. This chain connects TRBV7-6 to TRBJ2-7; D remains ambiguous. The germline CDR1 and CDR2 sequences are SGHVS and FNYEAQ. There are 14 residues in the CDR3. Trimming removed 5 bases from V and 2 bases from J, with 13 bases in between. CDR3 in DNA: TGTGCCAGCAGCCACGGACCCGTACCCTACGAGCAGTACTTC. Translating it yields CASSHGPVPYEQYF.

Ten or more counts support this clonotype. This chain uses TRBV10-2 with TRBJ2-7; 7 bases map to TRBD1. CDR3 length equals 13 residues. Germline values: CDR1 WSHSY, CDR2 SAAADI. V lost 7 bases and J lost 4; bases outside the gene matches: 7. The CDR3 nucleotides are TGCGCCAGCAATGACAGGGAAGAATACGAGCAGTACGTC. Its protein is CASNDREEYEQYV.

Comments on this clonotype: The junction departs from germline at one end; a sequencing error may be responsible. The CDR3 loop reads CASSSGHHQDF. The CDR3 bases are TGTGCCAGCAGTTCGGGACACCACCAGGACTTC. The rearrangement links TRBV12-3 or TRBV12-4 to TRBJ2-5, with D possibly matching TRBD1 (6 bases). The CDR3 contains 11 residues.

The chain couples TRBV9 to TRBJ2-6; 9 bases fit TRBD1. J was trimmed by 1 base and V by 2 bases; bases with no gene match: 1. The CDR3 is made up of 16 amino acids. Germline loops: CDR1 SGDLS, CDR2 YYNGEE. The CDR3 nucleotides are TGTGCCAGCAGCGTGACAGGGGGTTCTGGGGCCAACGTCCTGACTTTC. It specifies CASSVTGGSGANVLTF.

This chain uses TRBV6-5 with TRBJ2-7; 11 bases align to TRBD1. Per the germline V gene, CDR1 is MNHEY and CDR2 is SVGAGI. V was clipped by 6 bases and J by 3 bases; unmatched bases: 10. This CDR3 is 16 amino acids long. CDR3 sequence (DNA): TGTGCCAGCAGCTCCACCTCTGGGACAGGGGGCTACGAGCAGTACGTC. Its protein product is CASSSTSGTGGYEQYV.

The rearrangement uses TRBV7-8 and TRBJ2-7, with D perhaps matching TRBD2 (5 bases). From germline, CDR1 is SGHVS and CDR2 FQNEAQ. The CDR3 consists of 13 residues. V was pared by 8 bases and J by 4 bases, with 15 bases between. Written as DNA, the CDR3 is TGTGCCAGCGCGAGGGCTTTGGGTTACGAGCAGTACGTC. Translation: CASARALGYEQYV.

This clonotype was seen a single time. The chain joins TRBV5-1 to TRBJ2-5; 9 bases fit TRBD1. The CDR3 totals 16 residues. V dropped 0 bases and J dropped 6; count of bases not matched to a gene: 9. The V gene's germline CDR1 is SGHRS and CDR2 YFSETQ. The CDR3 sequence is CASSLEGTGFHKTQYF. In DNA, the CDR3 is TGCGCCAGCAGCTTGGAGGGGACAGGGTTTCATAAGACCCAGTACTTC.

This clonotype showed up just a few times. The chain is built from TRBV4-1 and TRBJ2-6; no clear D gene. CDR3 size: 16 residues. Per germline, CDR1 MGHRA and CDR2 YSYEKL. The V and J ends lost 0 bases and 4 bases respectively, with 10 bases between them. The CDR3 here is CASSQEASAGANVLTF. The CDR3 bases are TGCGCCAGCAGCCAAGAGGCCTCCGCGGGGGCCAACGTCCTGACTTTC.

This clonotype has ten or more counts. The chain uses TRBV11-2 and TRBJ2-1, with D unclear. The germline CDR1 and CDR2 sequences are SGHAT and FQNNGV. V was trimmed by 5 bases and J by 10 bases, leaving 15 bases between them. CDR3 length: 13 amino acids. CDR3 coding DNA: TGTGCCAGCAGCCCGCTCGTCGGACGGGAGCAGTTCTTC. It encodes CASSPLVGREQFF.